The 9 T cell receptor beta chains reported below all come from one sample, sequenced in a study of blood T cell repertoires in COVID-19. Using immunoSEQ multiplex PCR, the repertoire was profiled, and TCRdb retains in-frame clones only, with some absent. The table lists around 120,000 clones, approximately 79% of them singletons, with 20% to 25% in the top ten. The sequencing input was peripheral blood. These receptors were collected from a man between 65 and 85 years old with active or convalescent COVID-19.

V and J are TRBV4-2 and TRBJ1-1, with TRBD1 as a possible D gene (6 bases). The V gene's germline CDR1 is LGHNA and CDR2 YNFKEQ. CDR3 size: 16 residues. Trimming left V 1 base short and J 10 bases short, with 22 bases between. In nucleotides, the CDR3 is TGTGCCAGCAGCCAAGGTGCACAACCCGGGACATACCGAGCTTTCTTT. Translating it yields CASSQGAQPGTYRAFF.

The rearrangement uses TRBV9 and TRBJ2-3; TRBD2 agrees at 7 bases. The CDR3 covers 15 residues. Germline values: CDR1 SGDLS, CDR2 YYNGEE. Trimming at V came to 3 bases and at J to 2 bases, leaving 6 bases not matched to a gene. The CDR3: CASSAGDYFTDTQYF. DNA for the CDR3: TGTGCCAGCAGCGCCGGGGACTATTTCACAGATACGCAGTATTTT.

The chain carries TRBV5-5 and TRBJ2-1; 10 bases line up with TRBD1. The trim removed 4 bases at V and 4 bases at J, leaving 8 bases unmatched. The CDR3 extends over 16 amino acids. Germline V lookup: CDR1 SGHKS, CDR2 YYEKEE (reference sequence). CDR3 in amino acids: CASSTDRGRRYNEQFF. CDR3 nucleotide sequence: TGTGCCAGCAGCACCGACAGGGGGCGGCGTTACAATGAGCAGTTCTTC.

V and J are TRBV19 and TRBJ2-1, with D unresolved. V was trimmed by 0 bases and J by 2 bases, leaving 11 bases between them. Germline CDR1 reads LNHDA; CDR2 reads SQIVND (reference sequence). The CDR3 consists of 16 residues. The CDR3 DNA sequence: TGTGCCAGTAGTATAGAATACTTGCTCACCTACAATGAGCAGTTCTTC. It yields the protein CASSIEYLLTYNEQFF. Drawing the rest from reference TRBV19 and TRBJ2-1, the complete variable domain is DGGITQSPKYLFRKEGQNVTLSCEQNLNHDAMYWYRQDPGQGLRLIYYSQIVNDFQKGDIAEGYSVSREKKESFPLTVTSAQKNPTAFYLCASSIEYLLTYNEQFFGPGTRLTVL.

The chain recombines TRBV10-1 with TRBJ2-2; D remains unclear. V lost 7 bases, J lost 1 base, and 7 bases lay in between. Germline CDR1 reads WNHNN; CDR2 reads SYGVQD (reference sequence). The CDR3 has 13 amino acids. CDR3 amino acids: CASTAGNTGELFF. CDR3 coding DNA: TGCGCCAGCACGGCAGGGAACACCGGGGAGCTGTTTTTT.

The CDR3 sequence: CASMKTGTGNTGELFF. The CDR3 nucleotides read TGTGCCAGCATGAAAACCGGGACAGGGAACACCGGGGAGCTGTTTTTT. This chain links TRBV7-9 with TRBJ2-2, with TRBD1 matching over 8 bases. The J segment lost 1 base and the V segment lost 7 bases, leaving 8 bases of the junction unmatched. The CDR3 sequence is 16 residues long. Germline loops: CDR1 SEHNR, CDR2 FQNEAQ (reference sequence).

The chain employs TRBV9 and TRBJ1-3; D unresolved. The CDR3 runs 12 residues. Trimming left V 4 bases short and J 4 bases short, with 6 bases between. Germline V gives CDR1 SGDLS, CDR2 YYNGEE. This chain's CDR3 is CASSTSGNTIYF. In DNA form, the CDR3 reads TGTGCCAGCAGCACATCAGGAAACACCATATATTTT.

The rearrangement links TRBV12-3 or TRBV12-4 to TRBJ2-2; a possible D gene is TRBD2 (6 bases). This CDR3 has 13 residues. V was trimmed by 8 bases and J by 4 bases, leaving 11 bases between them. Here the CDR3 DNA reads TGTGCCAGCGCGGGACGCCGCACCGGGGAGCTGTTTTTT. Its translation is CASAGRRTGELFF.

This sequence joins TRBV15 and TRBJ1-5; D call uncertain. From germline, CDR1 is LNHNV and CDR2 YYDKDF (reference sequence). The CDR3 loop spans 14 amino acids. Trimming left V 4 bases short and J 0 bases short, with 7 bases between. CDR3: CATSIAVSNQPQHF. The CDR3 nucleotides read TGTGCCACCAGCATTGCGGTTAGCAATCAGCCCCAGCATTTT. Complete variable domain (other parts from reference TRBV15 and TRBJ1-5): DAMVIQNPRYQVTQFGKPVTLSCSQTLNHNVMYWYQQKSSQAPKLLFHYYDKDFNNEADTPDNFQSRRPNTSFCFLDIRSPGLGDTAMYLCATSIAVSNQPQHFGDGTRLSIL.